These T cell receptor beta chains were read from a single sample in a study of patients and donors after allogeneic stem cell transplantation. TCRdb fed the RT-PCR reads into MiXCR, producing one record per CDR3 protein. This sample has about 40,000 distinct CDR3 sequences, with under 40% found just once. Sequencing was carried out using blood, either unsorted or a sorted T cell fraction (not recorded which). The receptors were sampled from a human donor who was either an allogeneic HSCT recipient or a stem cell or donor lymphocyte infusion donor (not recorded which). It is not recorded whose cells these are; they may come from a transplant donor. Each CDR3 is given with its conserved first and last residue. The D gene is left open where the match is weak. Some rows have no size entry. The others give once, few or many, or a class for an expanded clone.

>-|few|TRBV5-1|TRBJ1-5
CASSLAGQGNQPQHF
TGCGCCAGCAGCTTGGCCGGGCAGGGCAATCAGCCCCAGCATTTT
>-|few|TRBV29-1|TRBJ2-5
CSVGGETQYF
TGCAGCGTTGGAGGGGAGACCCAGTACTTC
>-|-|TRBV7-6|TRBJ2-7
CASSFNPTYEQYF
TGTGCCAGCAGCTTTAACCCCACCTACGAGCAGTACTTC
>-|-|TRBV20-1|TRBJ1-2
CSATGDSFNYGYTF
TGCAGTGCTACCGGTGACAGCTTTAACTATGGCTACACCTTC
>-|few|TRBV9|TRBJ1-6
CASSVEINNSPLHF
TGTGCCAGCAGCGTAGAGATCAATAATTCACCCCTCCACTTT
>-|many|TRBV25-1|TRBJ1-2
CASSGTSRGGYTF
TGTGCCAGCAGTGGGACCTCGAGAGGTGGCTACACCTTC
>-|many|TRBV5-1|TRBJ1-1
CASSSLQGLSTEAFF
TGCGCCAGCAGCTCCCTACAGGGATTAAGCACTGAAGCTTTCTTT
>-|-|TRBV5-1|TRBJ1-4
CASSPGTSEKLFF
TGCGCCAGCAGCCCGGGGACTTCCGAAAAACTGTTTTTT
>-|-|TRBV6-6|TRBJ2-7
CASSRRDFFHEQYF
TGTGCCAGCAGCCGACGGGACTTTTTCCACGAGCAGTACTTC
>TRBD1|-|TRBV12-3/TRBV12-4|TRBJ1-2
CASSLGGTGRKNYGYTF
TGTGCCAGCAGTTTAGGGGGGACAGGGAGAAAGAACTATGGCTACACCTTC
>TRBD1|-|TRBV4-1|TRBJ2-2
CASSQADRGAGGELFF
TGCGCCAGCAGCCAAGCGGACAGGGGTGCCGGCGGGGAGCTGTTTTTT
>-|-|TRBV6-5|TRBJ2-7
CASSYSKQGPTYEQYF
TGTGCCAGCAGTTACTCGAAACAGGGCCCGACCTACGAGCAGTACTTC
>-|few|TRBV5-1|TRBJ1-5
CASSLDGSKPQHF
TGCGCCAGCAGCTTGGACGGAAGCAAGCCCCAGCATTTT
>-|few|TRBV12-3/TRBV12-4|TRBJ1-2
CASSLRTDSNYGYTF
TGTGCCAGCAGTTTGCGGACAGATTCTAACTATGGCTACACCTTC
>-|-|TRBV28|TRBJ2-3
CASSLGGLSTDTQYF
TGTGCCAGCAGTTTAGGGGGGCTAAGCACAGATACGCAGTATTTT
>-|-|TRBV28|TRBJ1-6
CASSPEVNSPLHF
TGTGCCAGCAGTCCGGAGGTGAATTCACCCCTCCACTTT
>-|few|TRBV29-1|TRBJ2-2
CSVEGRANTGELFF
TGCAGCGTTGAGGGACGCGCCAACACCGGGGAGCTGTTTTTT
>TRBD2|-|TRBV20-1|TRBJ2-4
CSARGVAGDPAKNIQYF
TGCAGTGCTAGGGGCGTAGCGGGAGATCCAGCCAAAAACATTCAGTACTTC
>-|many|TRBV5-1|TRBJ1-4
CASSLALNGNEKLFF
TGCGCCAGCAGCCTCGCTCTTAACGGTAATGAAAAACTGTTTTTT
>-|many|TRBV7-9|TRBJ1-2
CASSPSLLYYGYTF
TGTGCCAGCAGCCCCTCTCTCCTCTACTATGGCTACACCTTC
>TRBD1|many|TRBV29-1|TRBJ1-2
CSVAPQGAGLYGYTF
TGCAGCGTTGCACCACAGGGGGCCGGACTCTATGGCTACACCTTC
>TRBD2|-|TRBV5-4|TRBJ2-3
CASSLGGGVPDTQYF
TGTGCCAGCAGCTTGGGCGGGGGGGTCCCAGATACGCAGTATTTT
>TRBD2|-|TRBV20-1|TRBJ2-7
CSALGASGNYEQYF
TGCAGTGCTCTAGGGGCTAGCGGAAACTACGAGCAGTACTTC
>-|-|TRBV29-1|TRBJ2-5
CSVHRDDAQYF
TGCAGCGTTCACCGCGACGACGCCCAGTACTTC
>TRBD2|few|TRBV7-6|TRBJ2-1
CASSLTSGARSYNEQFF
TGTGCCAGCAGCCTTACTAGCGGGGCCCGCTCCTACAATGAGCAGTTCTTC
>-|many|TRBV4-3|TRBJ1-2
CASSQPPSYGYTF
TGCGCCAGCAGCCAACCTCCTAGCTATGGCTACACCTTC
>TRBD1|-|TRBV6-6|TRBJ2-7
CASSKRDRGPEQYF
TGTGCCAGCAGTAAACGAGACAGGGGGCCCGAGCAGTACTTC
>-|many|TRBV5-1|TRBJ1-1
CASRPGLMNTEAFF
TGCGCCAGCAGGCCGGGACTTATGAACACTGAAGCTTTCTTT